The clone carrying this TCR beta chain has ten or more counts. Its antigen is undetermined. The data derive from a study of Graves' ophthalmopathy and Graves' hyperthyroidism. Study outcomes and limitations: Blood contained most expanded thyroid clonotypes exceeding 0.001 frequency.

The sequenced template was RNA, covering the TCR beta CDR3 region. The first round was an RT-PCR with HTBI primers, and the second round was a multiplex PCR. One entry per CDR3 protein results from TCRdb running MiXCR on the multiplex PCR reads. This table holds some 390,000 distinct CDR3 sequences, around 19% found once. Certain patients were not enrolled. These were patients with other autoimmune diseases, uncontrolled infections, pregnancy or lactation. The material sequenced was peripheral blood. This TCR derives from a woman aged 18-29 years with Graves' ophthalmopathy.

CDR3 sequence reads: CASSLVGRGDEQYF. The CDR3 nucleotides read TGTGCCAGCAGCTTAGTAGGTCGGGGGGACGAGCAGTACTTC. This sequence joins TRBV7-2 and TRBJ2-7; 7 bases match TRBD2. CDR1 and CDR2 from the germline V gene are SGHTA and FQGNSA. This CDR3 spans 14 amino acids. The trim removed 1 base at V and 5 bases at J, leaving 5 bases unmatched. Drawing the rest from reference TRBV7-2 and TRBJ2-7, the complete variable domain is GAGVSQSPSNKVTEKGKDVELRCDPISGHTALYWYRQSLGQGLEFLIYFQGNSAPDKSGLPSDRFSAERTGGSVSTLTIQRTQQEDSAVYLCASSLVGRGDEQYFGPGTRLTVT.